This is a list of T cell receptor beta chains from one sample in a study of T cells after yellow fever vaccination. Via MiXCR, TCRdb re-called the 5' RACE reads, giving one row per CDR3 protein. The sample carries about 320,000 distinct CDR3 sequences, 4% to 5.5% recorded once. The source was PBMCs, collected 15 days after the yellow fever booster vaccination. The origin of the receptors is a man aged 18-30 years who received the YFV17D yellow fever vaccine. Both conserved end residues are part of each CDR3. The order of the fields is D gene, V gene, J gene, clone size, CDR3 DNA, CDR3 protein. A D gene is named only where the DNA matches it firmly. Size tells how often a clone was seen (once, few, many) or the class of an expanded clone, and some rows leave it out.

.	TRBV3-2	TRBJ2-5	few	TGTGCCAGCAGCCAAGATCTGGATCCGGACAGAAAGAAGGAGACCCAGTACTTC	CASSQDLDPDRKKETQYF
TRBD2	TRBV20-1	TRBJ2-2	few	TGCAGTGCTGGCCCTATAGTAGCGGGGGGCACCGGGGAGCTGTTTTTT	CSAGPIVAGGTGELFF
.	TRBV10-3	TRBJ2-5	.	TGTGCCATCAGTGATCCAGCGGCCACGAAAGAGACCCAGTACTTC	CAISDPAATKETQYF
TRBD1	TRBV20-1	TRBJ2-3	many	TGCAGTGCTAGGAGCACAGGGGGCATGTATACGCAGTATTTT	CSARSTGGMYTQYF
.	TRBV15	TRBJ2-3	.	TGTGCCACCAGCAGAGTCGTGGGGGAAGATACGCAGTATTTT	CATSRVVGEDTQYF
.	TRBV11-2	TRBJ2-3	many	TGTGCCAGCAGCTCCCGGACAGAAGATACGCAGTATTTT	CASSSRTEDTQYF
.	TRBV18	TRBJ2-1	few	TGTGCCAGCTCCCCAAGGGGCGGCAGCTCCTACAATGAGCAGTTCTTC	CASSPRGGSSYNEQFF
TRBD1	TRBV12-3/TRBV12-4	TRBJ1-1	few	TGTGCCAGCAGTACGACAGGGAGGAACACTGAAGCTTTCTTT	CASSTTGRNTEAFF
TRBD2	TRBV7-6	TRBJ2-5	many	TGTGCCAGCAGCCCGGGACTAGGGGAGACCCAGTACTTC	CASSPGLGETQYF
TRBD1	TRBV6-1	TRBJ2-6	.	TGTGCCAGCGGGACAGGCAGAAACATACACTCTGGGGCCAACGTCCTGACTTTC	CASGTGRNIHSGANVLTF
TRBD1	TRBV7-9	TRBJ1-4	.	TGTGCCAGCAGCGACTGGACAGGCCCCTATGAAAAACTGTTTTTT	CASSDWTGPYEKLFF
.	TRBV6-5	TRBJ2-3	few	TGTGCCAGCAGTTACGGCGGCCACCCAACTAGCACAGATACGCAGTATTTT	CASSYGGHPTSTDTQYF
.	TRBV24-1	TRBJ2-3	.	TGTGCCACCAGTGATGTTGGGGGGCCCGGGGATACGCAGTATTTT	CATSDVGGPGDTQYF
.	TRBV5-6	TRBJ2-5	few	TGTGCCAGCAGCTTGGAGCTCCGAAGCCAGTACTTC	CASSLELRSQYF
.	TRBV7-2	TRBJ1-6	many	TGTGCCAGCAGCTTAGCTATGGTCCGGTCACCCCTCCACTTT	CASSLAMVRSPLHF
.	TRBV12-3/TRBV12-4	TRBJ2-1	.	TGTGCCAGCATCCCAGGGGTTAAAGTTTCCAATGAGCAGTTCTTC	CASIPGVKVSNEQFF
.	TRBV4-1	TRBJ2-1	many	TGCGCCAGCAGCCAAGTCGGGCAGATCGCCTACAATGAGCAGTTCTTC	CASSQVGQIAYNEQFF
.	TRBV28	TRBJ1-2	.	TGTGCCAGCAGCTTTTATGAGGTTTTCCGGGGCAGGGCGAACTATGGCTACACCTTC	CASSFYEVFRGRANYGYTF
.	TRBV5-1	TRBJ2-2	.	TGCGCCAGCAGCTGGGGTCCTCCCTCAGGCGACACCGGGGAGCTGTTTTTT	CASSWGPPSGDTGELFF
TRBD1	TRBV6-5	TRBJ1-3	.	TGTGCCAGCAGTCGGGGACAGCTATTAGGAAACACCATATATTTT	CASSRGQLLGNTIYF
.	TRBV2	TRBJ2-5	.	TGTGCCGAGAGGGGCGCCGGAGAGACCCAGTACTTC	CAERGAGETQYF
TRBD1	TRBV7-9	TRBJ1-1	many	TGTGCCGGAGAGACAGGGGCGAACACTGAAGCTTTCTTT	CAGETGANTEAFF
TRBD2	TRBV7-3	TRBJ2-1	many	TGTGCCAGCAGTCCCCCGGGCGGGGGCTACAATGAGCAGTTCTTC	CASSPPGGGYNEQFF
.	TRBV10-3	TRBJ2-1	many	TGTGCCATCAGCCTGGTGGGGCCGGAGGAGCAGTTCTTC	CAISLVGPEEQFF
.	TRBV7-8	TRBJ2-1	.	TGTGCCAGCAGTGATAAGACAGCGAACTCCTACAATGAGCAGTTCTTC	CASSDKTANSYNEQFF
.	TRBV5-1	TRBJ1-1	many	TGCGCCAGCAGCTTGGCGGGCTGGGGGGCAACTGAAGCTTTCTTT	CASSLAGWGATEAFF
TRBD2	TRBV4-1	TRBJ2-5	.	TGCGCCAGCAGCCAAGAATCCCCCAGAGGAGCGGGGGGGCAAGAGACCCAGTACTTC	CASSQESPRGAGGQETQYF
TRBD1	TRBV4-1	TRBJ1-1	.	TGCGCCAGCAGCCAAGACAAGCTGACAGGGGGGAACACTGAAGCTTTCTTT	CASSQDKLTGGNTEAFF
.	TRBV4-1	TRBJ1-5	.	TGCGCCAGCAGCCAAGTTGGAGGGGCATCCACCCTGCCCCAGCATTTT	CASSQVGGASTLPQHF
.	TRBV29-1	TRBJ2-6	few	TGCAGCGCCCTAGATGAAGCCAACGTCCTGACTTTC	CSALDEANVLTF
TRBD2	TRBV20-1	TRBJ2-1	.	TGCAGTGCGACCGGCGGGAGGGCCAGGAGTGAGCAGTTCTTC	CSATGGRARSEQFF